This T cell receptor (beta chain) was recovered during a study of T cell repertoires in cytomegalovirus infection. TCRdb re-called the reads with MiXCR, one entry per CDR3 protein. The repertoire holds fewer than 700,000 distinct CDR3 sequences, with 20% to 25% as singletons. Material for sequencing was CD8+ T cells from PBMCs. This receptor was taken from a human donor in good health (CMV status not recorded). Some clones in this sample may be carry-over from other donors' samples.

The CDR3 loop is CASSLPGDPYGYTF. The CDR3 region has the DNA TGTGCCAGCAGCCTCCCAGGAGATCCATATGGCTACACCTTC. V is TRBV3-1 and J is TRBJ1-2; D unresolved. The germline gives CDR1 LGHDT, CDR2 YNNKEL (reference sequence). Trimming took off 4 bases at V and 5 bases at J, with 14 bases between the two ends. The CDR3 consists of 14 residues.